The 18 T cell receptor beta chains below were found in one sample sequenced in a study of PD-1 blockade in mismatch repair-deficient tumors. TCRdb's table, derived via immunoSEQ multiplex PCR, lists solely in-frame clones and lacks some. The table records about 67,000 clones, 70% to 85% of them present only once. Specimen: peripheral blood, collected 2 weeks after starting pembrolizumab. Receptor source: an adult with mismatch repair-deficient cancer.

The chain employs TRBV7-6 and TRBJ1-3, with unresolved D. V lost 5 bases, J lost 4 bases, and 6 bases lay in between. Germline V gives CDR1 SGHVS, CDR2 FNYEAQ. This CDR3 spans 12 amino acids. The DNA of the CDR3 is TGTGCCAGCAGCAACCAAGGAAACACCATATATTTT. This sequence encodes CASSNQGNTIYF.

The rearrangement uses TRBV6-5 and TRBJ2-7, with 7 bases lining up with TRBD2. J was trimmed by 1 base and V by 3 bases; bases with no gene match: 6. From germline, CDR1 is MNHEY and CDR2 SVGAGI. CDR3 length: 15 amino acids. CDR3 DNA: TGTGCCAGCAGTTATTTTGCGGGAGCGTCCTACGAGCAGTACTTC. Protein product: CASSYFAGASYEQYF.

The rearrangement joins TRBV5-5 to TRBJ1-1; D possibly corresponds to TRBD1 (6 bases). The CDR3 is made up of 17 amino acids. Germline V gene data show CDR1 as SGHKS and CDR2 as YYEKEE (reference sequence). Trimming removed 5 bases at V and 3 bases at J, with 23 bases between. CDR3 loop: CASSFFLWDKVDTEAFF. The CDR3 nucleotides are TGTGCCAGCAGTTTTTTCCTCTGGGACAAGGTGGACACTGAAGCTTTCTTT.

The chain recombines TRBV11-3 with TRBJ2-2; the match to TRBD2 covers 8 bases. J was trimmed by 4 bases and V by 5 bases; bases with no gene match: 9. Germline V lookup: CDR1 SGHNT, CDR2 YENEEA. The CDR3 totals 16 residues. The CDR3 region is CASSPSGSGTTGELFF. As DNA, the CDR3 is TGTGCCAGCAGCCCAAGCGGGAGCGGCACCACCGGGGAGCTGTTTTTT.

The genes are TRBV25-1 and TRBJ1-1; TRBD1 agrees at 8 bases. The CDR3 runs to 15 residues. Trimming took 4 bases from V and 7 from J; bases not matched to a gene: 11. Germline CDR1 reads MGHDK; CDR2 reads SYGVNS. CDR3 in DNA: TGTGCCAGCAGTGGACAGGGGTTAGGGCATGGTGAAGCTTTCTTT. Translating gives CASSGQGLGHGEAFF.

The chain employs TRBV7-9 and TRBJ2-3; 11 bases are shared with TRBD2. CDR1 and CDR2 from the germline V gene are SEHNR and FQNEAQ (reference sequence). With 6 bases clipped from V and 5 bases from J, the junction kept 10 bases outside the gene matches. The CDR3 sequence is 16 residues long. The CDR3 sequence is CASSSRVAGGIDTQYF. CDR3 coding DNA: TGTGCCAGCAGTTCCAGAGTAGCGGGAGGGATAGATACGCAGTATTTT. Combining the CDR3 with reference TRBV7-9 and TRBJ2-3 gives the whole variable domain DTGVSQNPRHKITKRGQNVTFRCDPISEHNRLYWYRQTLGQGPEFLTYFQNEAQLEKSRLLSDRFSAERPKGSFSTLEIQRTEQGDSAMYLCASSSRVAGGIDTQYFGPGTRLTVL.

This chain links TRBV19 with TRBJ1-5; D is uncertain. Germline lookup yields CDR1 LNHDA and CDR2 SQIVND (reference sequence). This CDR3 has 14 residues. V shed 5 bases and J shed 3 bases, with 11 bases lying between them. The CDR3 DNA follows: TGTGCCAGTAGTTCCTTTCAAGACAATCAGCCCCAGCATTTT. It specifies CASSSFQDNQPQHF.

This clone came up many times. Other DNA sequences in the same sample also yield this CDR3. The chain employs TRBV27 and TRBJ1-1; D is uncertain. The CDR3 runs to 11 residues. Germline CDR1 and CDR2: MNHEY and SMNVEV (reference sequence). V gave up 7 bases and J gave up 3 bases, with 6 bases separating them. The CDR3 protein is CASTGYTEAFF. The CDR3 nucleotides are TGTGCCAGCACTGGGTACACTGAAGCTTTCTTT.

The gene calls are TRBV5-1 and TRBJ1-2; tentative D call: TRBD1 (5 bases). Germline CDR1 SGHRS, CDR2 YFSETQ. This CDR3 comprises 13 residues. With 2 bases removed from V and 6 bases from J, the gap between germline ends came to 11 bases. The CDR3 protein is CASSLEGDHGYTF. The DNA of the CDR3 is TGCGCCAGCAGCTTAGAAGGGGACCATGGCTACACCTTC.

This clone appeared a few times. The CDR3 DNA reads as TGTGCCAGCTCACCACCCGGGACAGGGGGCACTGAAGCTTTCTTT. Protein: CASSPPGTGGTEAFF. V and J are TRBV18 and TRBJ1-1; the match to TRBD1 covers 11 bases. V dropped 0 bases and J dropped 4; count of bases not matched to a gene: 1. Germline V lookup: CDR1 KGHSH, CDR2 LQKENI. The CDR3 is 15 amino acids.

The DNA of the CDR3 is TGTGCCAGCACTTCTGACAGGAATGATCAGCCCCAGCATTTT. Translating it yields CASTSDRNDQPQHF. V gene TRBV2 combines with J gene TRBJ1-5; possibly TRBD1 for D (6 bases). This CDR3 is 14 amino acids long. Trimming took off 7 bases at V and 5 bases at J, with 15 bases between the two ends. CDR1 and CDR2 (germline): SNHLY, FYNNEI. Using reference TRBV2 and TRBJ1-5 for the parts outside the CDR3, the full variable domain is EPEVTQTPSHQVTQMGQEVILRCVPISNHLYFYWYRQILGQKVEFLVSFYNNEISEKSEIFDDQFSVERPDGSNFTLKIRSTKLEDSAMYFCASTSDRNDQPQHFGDGTRLSIL.

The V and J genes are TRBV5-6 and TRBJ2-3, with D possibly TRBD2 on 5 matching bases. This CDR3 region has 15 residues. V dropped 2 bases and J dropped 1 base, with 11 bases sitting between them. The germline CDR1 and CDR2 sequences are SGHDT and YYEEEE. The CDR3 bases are TGTGCCAGCAGCTTTGTTGCGGGCGGCACAGATACGCAGTATTTT. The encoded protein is CASSFVAGGTDTQYF.

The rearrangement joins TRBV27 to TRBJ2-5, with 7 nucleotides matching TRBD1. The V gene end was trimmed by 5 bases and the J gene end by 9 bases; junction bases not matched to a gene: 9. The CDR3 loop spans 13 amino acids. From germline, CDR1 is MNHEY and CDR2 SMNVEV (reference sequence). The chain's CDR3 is CASSRDREWAQYF. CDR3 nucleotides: TGTGCCAGCAGTAGAGACAGGGAGTGGGCCCAGTACTTC.

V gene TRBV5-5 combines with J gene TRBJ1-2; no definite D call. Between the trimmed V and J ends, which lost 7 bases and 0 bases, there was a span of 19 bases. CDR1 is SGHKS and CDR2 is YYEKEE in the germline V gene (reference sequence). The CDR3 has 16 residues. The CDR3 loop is CASWRHLEVPNYGYTF. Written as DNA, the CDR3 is TGTGCCAGCTGGCGTCACCTGGAAGTTCCTAACTATGGCTACACCTTC.

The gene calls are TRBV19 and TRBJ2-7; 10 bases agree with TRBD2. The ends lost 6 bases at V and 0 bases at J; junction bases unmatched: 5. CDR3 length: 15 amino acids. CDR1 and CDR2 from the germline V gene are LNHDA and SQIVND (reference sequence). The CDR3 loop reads CASRTSGTNSYEQYF. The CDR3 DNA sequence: TGTGCCAGTAGAACTAGCGGGACTAACTCCTACGAGCAGTACTTC.

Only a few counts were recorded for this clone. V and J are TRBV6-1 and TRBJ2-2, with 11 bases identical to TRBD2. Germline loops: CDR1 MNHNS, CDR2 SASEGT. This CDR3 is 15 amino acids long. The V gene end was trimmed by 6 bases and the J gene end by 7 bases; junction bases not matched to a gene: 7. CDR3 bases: TGTGCCAGCAGAGTTAGCGGGAGGGGACACGGGGAGCTGTTTTTT. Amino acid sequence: CASRVSGRGHGELFF.

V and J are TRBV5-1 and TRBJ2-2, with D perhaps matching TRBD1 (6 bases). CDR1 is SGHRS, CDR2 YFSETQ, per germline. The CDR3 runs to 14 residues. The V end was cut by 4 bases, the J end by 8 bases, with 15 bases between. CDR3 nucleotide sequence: TGCGCCAGCAGCGGCGCCTTTACAGGGGGGGAGCTGTTTTTT. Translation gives CASSGAFTGGELFF.

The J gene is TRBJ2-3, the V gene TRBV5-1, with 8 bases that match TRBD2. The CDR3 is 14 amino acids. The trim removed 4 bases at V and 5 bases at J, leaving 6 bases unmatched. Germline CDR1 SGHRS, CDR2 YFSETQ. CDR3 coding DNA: TGCGCCAGCAGCCAAGGACTAGCAGAAGATACGCAGTATTTT. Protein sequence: CASSQGLAEDTQYF.